These 14 T cell receptor beta chains share one sample of origin, sequenced in a study of CD8 T cells in ankylosing spondylitis. TCRdb analysed the 5' RACE reads with MiXCR anew, one entry per CDR3 protein. The repertoire consists of under 300,000 distinct CDR3 sequences, with roughly a tenth occurring once and the leading ten covering roughly 6.8%. Sequencing was performed on blood, either unsorted or a sorted T cell fraction (not recorded which). The receptors were gathered from a male donor with ankylosing spondylitis or in good health (not recorded which).

In DNA, the CDR3 is TGCGCCAGCAGCCCCGGGACAGGGGCTGGGGCCAACGTCCTGACTTTC. Translated, it gives CASSPGTGAGANVLTF. The rearrangement joins TRBV5-1 to TRBJ2-6; 10 bases align to TRBD1. The germline V gene encodes CDR1 SGHRS and CDR2 YFSETQ. The length of the CDR3 is 16 residues. V shed 4 bases and J 2 bases; nucleotides not matched to a gene: 3.

This chain uses TRBV20-1 with TRBJ2-7; 8 bases map to TRBD1. Unmatched junction bases numbered 13, after V lost 5 bases and J lost 7 bases. The germline gives CDR1 DFQATT, CDR2 SNEGSKA (reference sequence). This CDR3 region has 14 residues. The CDR3 loop reads CSASRGQGAKEQYF. CDR3 DNA sequence: TGCAGTGCTTCACGGGGCCAGGGGGCGAAAGAGCAGTACTTC.

This clonotype was seen more than once but under ten times. V is TRBV7-9 and J is TRBJ1-2; weak D call: TRBD1 (6 bases). V was trimmed by 5 bases and J by 8 bases, leaving 24 bases between them. The CDR3 sequence is 16 residues long. In germline, CDR1 is SEHNR, CDR2 FQNEAQ (reference sequence). The CDR3 DNA reads as TGTGCCAGCAGCCCTTTCCCGACAGGCACGGTAGGGGGCTACACCTTC. Protein: CASSPFPTGTVGGYTF. The variable domain in full, with the rest retrieved from reference TRBV7-9 and TRBJ1-2, is DTGVSQNPRHKITKRGQNVTFRCDPISEHNRLYWYRQTLGQGPEFLTYFQNEAQLEKSRLLSDRFSAERPKGSFSTLEIQRTEQGDSAMYLCASSPFPTGTVGGYTFGSGTRLTVV.

This clonotype occurred many times. The chain joins TRBV20-1 to TRBJ1-1; unclear D gene. V lost 6 bases, J lost 1 base, and 15 bases lay in between. Germline values: CDR1 DFQATT, CDR2 SNEGSKA (reference sequence). The CDR3 is 14 amino acids. CDR3 protein: CSAADGRPNTEAFF. CDR3 sequence (DNA): TGCAGTGCCGCAGATGGCAGACCGAACACTGAAGCTTTCTTT.

At least ten counts were recorded for this clonotype. V usage is TRBV15 and J usage is TRBJ1-4; D gene ambiguous. This CDR3 region has 14 residues. Germline-derived CDR1 and CDR2 are LNHNV and YYDKDF (reference sequence). Trimming removed 5 bases from V and 5 bases from J, with 12 bases in between. This chain's CDR3 is CATSGIDLNEKLFF. As DNA, the CDR3 is TGTGCCACCAGCGGAATCGATCTCAATGAAAAACTGTTTTTT.

This clonotype came up a few times. The J gene is TRBJ2-7, the V gene TRBV7-6; 7 bases align to TRBD1. The V segment lost 5 bases and the J segment 7 bases; nucleotides outside the gene matches: 17. The CDR3 runs to 16 residues. Germline assignment: CDR1 SGHVS and CDR2 FNYEAQ. CDR3 nucleotides: TGTGCCAGCAGCGGCCGGTTGGTGACAGGGCGGGCGGAGCAGTACTTC. Translating gives CASSGRLVTGRAEQYF. The variable domain in full, with the rest retrieved from reference TRBV7-6 and TRBJ2-7, is GAGVSQSPRYKVTKRGQDVALRCDPISGHVSLYWYRQALGQGPEFLTYFNYEAQQDKSGLPNDRFSAERPEGSISTLTIQRTEQRDSAMYRCASSGRLVTGRAEQYFGPGTRLTVT.

This clonotype turned up a few times. The chain joins TRBV20-1 to TRBJ1-2; weak D call: TRBD1 (5 bases). CDR3 length: 12 amino acids. Deletions cut 6 bases from V and 8 bases from J, with 16 bases between. The germline CDR1 and CDR2 sequences are DFQATT and SNEGSKA (reference sequence). The CDR3, as DNA: TGCAGTGCCCTCGACAGAGAGTACGGCTACACCTTC. This translates into CSALDREYGYTF.

This clonotype was seen many times. J is TRBJ2-7 and V is TRBV12-3 or TRBV12-4; D ambiguous. Deletions cut 6 bases from V and 6 bases from J, with 15 bases between. This CDR3 contains 13 residues. The DNA of the CDR3 is TGTGCCAGCAGCCCCTCCCCCGAGGCCGAGCAGTACTTC. Translated: CASSPSPEAEQYF.

This clonotype was seen repeatedly, ten times or more. The V and J genes are TRBV29-1 and TRBJ1-2; tentative D call: TRBD1 (5 bases). V was trimmed by 6 bases and J by 0 bases, leaving 11 bases between them. CDR1 and CDR2 from the germline V gene are SQVTM and ANQGSEA. The CDR3 has 13 amino acids. The CDR3 here is CSVAPGPNYGYTF. For the CDR3, the DNA is TGCAGCGTAGCTCCAGGGCCTAACTATGGCTACACCTTC.

This clonotype has a count of ten or more. The V call is TRBV5-1, the J call TRBJ1-6; TRBD1 is a possible D gene (6 bases). The CDR3 is 15 residues long. With 4 bases removed from V and 7 bases from J, the gap between germline ends came to 15 bases. The germline CDR1 and CDR2 sequences are SGHRS and YFSETQ. CDR3 nucleotide sequence: TGCGCCAGCAGCATCAGGGGCGGTTCGAATTCACCCCTCCACTTT. Its translation: CASSIRGGSNSPLHF.

This clonotype was counted many times. The rearrangement uses TRBV20-1 and TRBJ2-3; the match to TRBD2 covers 12 bases. This CDR3 has 14 residues. Unmatched junction bases numbered 10, after V lost 5 bases and J lost 10 bases. Germline loops: CDR1 DFQATT, CDR2 SNEGSKA (reference sequence). The CDR3 loop reads CSAGASGGGYAQYF. The CDR3 nucleotides read TGCAGTGCTGGAGCTAGCGGGGGGGGTTATGCGCAGTATTTT.

Only a few counts were recorded for this clonotype. The gene calls are TRBV5-1 and TRBJ2-1; a possible D gene is TRBD2 (6 bases). Germline CDR1 and CDR2: SGHRS and YFSETQ. The CDR3 is made up of 15 amino acids. Trimming stripped 0 bases from V and 1 base from J, with 8 bases between. CDR3 nucleotide sequence: TGCGCCAGCAGCTTGGCGGCGGGGTCCTACAATGAGCAGTTCTTC. Translating it yields CASSLAAGSYNEQFF.

This clonotype has a count of ten or more. V gene TRBV20-1 combines with J gene TRBJ2-3; 11 nucleotides match TRBD2. The junction had 5 bases not matched to a gene; V was cut back by 4 bases and J by 2 bases. From germline, CDR1 is DFQATT and CDR2 SNEGSKA (reference sequence). This CDR3 spans 15 amino acids. The CDR3 DNA sequence: TGCAGTGCTACTTCGACTAGCGGGGACACAGATACGCAGTATTTT. It translates to CSATSTSGDTDTQYF.

As regards this clonotype: A much larger clone sits a single nucleotide away, making a read error possible. The conserved phenylalanine or tryptophan is not found at the CDR3 terminus, so this likely reflects a read error. V gene TRBV3-1 combines with J gene TRBJ1-2, with D perhaps matching TRBD1 (6 bases). With 5 bases removed from V and 4 bases from J, the gap between germline ends came to 17 bases. In germline, CDR1 is LGHDT, CDR2 YNNKEL (reference sequence). This CDR3 comprises 15 residues. CDR3 loop: CASSYLGGQFYGYTL. CDR3 DNA: TGTGCCAGCAGCTATTTGGGGGGCCAGTTCTATGGCTACACCCTC.